A single TCR beta chain is shown here with its context. These data belong to a study of cytomegalovirus exposure and HLA in healthy donors. Germline V gene lookup returns CDR1 KGHSH and CDR2 LQKENI. V lost 6 bases to trimming and J lost 1 base; unmatched junction nucleotides: 14. The CDR3 sequence is 18 residues long. PCR employed 60 Vbeta and 13 Jbeta primers. Data came from immunoSEQ multiplex PCR; TCRdb stores just in-frame clones and leaves some out. The sample lists more than 90,000 clones; roughly 80% were seen once. The receptor comes from a man aged 30 to 45 in good health and CMV-seropositive. The sample consisted of PBMCs. The genes are TRBV18 and TRBJ1-2, with 10 bases matching TRBD1. CDR3 bases: TGTGCCAGCTCCCCTCTCCCGGGACAGGGGATTGGTAACTATGGCTACACCTTC. Translating it yields CASSPLPGQGIGNYGYTF.